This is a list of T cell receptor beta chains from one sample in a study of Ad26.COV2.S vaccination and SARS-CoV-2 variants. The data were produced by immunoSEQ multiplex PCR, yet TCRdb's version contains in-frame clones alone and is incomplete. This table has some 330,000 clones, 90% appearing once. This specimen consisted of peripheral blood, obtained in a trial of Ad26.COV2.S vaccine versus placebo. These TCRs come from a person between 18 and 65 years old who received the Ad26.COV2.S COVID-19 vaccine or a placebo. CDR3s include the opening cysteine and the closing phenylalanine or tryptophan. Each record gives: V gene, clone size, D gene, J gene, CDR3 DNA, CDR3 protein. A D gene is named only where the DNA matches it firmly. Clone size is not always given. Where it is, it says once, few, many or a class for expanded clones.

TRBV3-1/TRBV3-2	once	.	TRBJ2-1	TGTGCCAGCAGCCAAGATAGGCAGGAGCAGTTCTTC	CASSQDRQEQFF
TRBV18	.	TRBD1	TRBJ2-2	TGTGCCAGCTCACTGGGACAGGGTCTCATCGGGGAGCTGTTTTTT	CASSLGQGLIGELFF
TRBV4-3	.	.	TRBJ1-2	TGCGCCAGCAGCCAAGATACGGGGTCTGGCTACACCTTC	CASSQDTGSGYTF
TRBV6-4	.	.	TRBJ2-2	TGTGCCAGCAGTGAGGTAGCAGGCTCGTCCGGGGAGCTGTTTTTT	CASSEVAGSSGELFF
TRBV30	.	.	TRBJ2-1	TGTGCCTGGAGTGGGGGTCTTGAGCAGTTCTTC	CAWSGGLEQFF
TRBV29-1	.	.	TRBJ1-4	TGCAGCGTTAATAGAGGAAATGAAAAACTGTTTTTT	CSVNRGNEKLFF
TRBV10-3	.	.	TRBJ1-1	TGTGCCATCAGTGAGCGGACTGAAGCTTTCTTT	CAISERTEAFF
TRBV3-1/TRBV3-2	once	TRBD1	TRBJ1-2	TGTGCCAGCAGCCAAGAGTCAAGACAGGGATCTGGCTACACCTTC	CASSQESRQGSGYTF
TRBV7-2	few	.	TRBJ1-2	TGTGCCAGCAGCCCGGACAGATTCTATGGCTACACCTTC	CASSPDRFYGYTF
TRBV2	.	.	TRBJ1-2	TGTGCCAGCAGCCCGACAGAGCCCTATGGCTACACCTTC	CASSPTEPYGYTF
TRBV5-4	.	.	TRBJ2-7	TGTGCCAGCAGCCCCTCATCGGACAAGGCCTACGAGCAGTACTTC	CASSPSSDKAYEQYF
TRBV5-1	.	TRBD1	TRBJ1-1	TGCGCCAGCAGCTCCCGGACAGGGGAGGGCGCTGAAGCTTTCTTT	CASSSRTGEGAEAFF
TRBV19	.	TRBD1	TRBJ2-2	TGTGCCAGTATCGCAGGGGGCGGAAATGGGGTCGGGGAGCTGTTTTTT	CASIAGGGNGVGELFF
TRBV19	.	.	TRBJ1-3	TGTGCCAGTAGTATGGCAGGGCTCTCTGGAAACACCATATATTTT	CASSMAGLSGNTIYF
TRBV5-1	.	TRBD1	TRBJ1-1	TGCGCCAGCAGCCCCGGACAGGGGTGGGGAGCTTTCTTT	CASSPGQGWGAFF
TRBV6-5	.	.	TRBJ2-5	TGTGCCAGCAGTTACTCTAACCCTAAAGGGGAAGAGACCCAGTACTTC	CASSYSNPKGEETQYF
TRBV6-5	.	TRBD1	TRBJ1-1	TGTGCCAGCAGGGGTCCGGGACAGGGGGGCCCTGAAGCTTTCTTT	CASRGPGQGGPEAFF
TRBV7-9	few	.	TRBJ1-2	TGTGCCAGCAGCTTAGCGTTACAGGGTAACCATGGCTACACCTTC	CASSLALQGNHGYTF
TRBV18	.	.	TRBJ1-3	TGTGCCAGCTCACCGACGGGAGACTCTGGAAACACCATATATTTT	CASSPTGDSGNTIYF
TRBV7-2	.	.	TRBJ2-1	TGTGCCAGCAGCTTTACCCCTGACAATGAGCAGTTCTTC	CASSFTPDNEQFF
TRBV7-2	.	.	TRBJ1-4	TGTGCCAGCAGCGCTCGGAAGCATGGAGGAAAACTGTTTTTT	CASSARKHGGKLFF
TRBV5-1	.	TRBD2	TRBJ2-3	TGCGCCAGCAGCGAGACTAGCAGACAGCTTAGCACAGATACGCAGTATTTT	CASSETSRQLSTDTQYF
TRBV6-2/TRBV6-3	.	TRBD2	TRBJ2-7	TGTGCCAGCAGTTCCGACGTACTAGCGGGGGTTTCCTACGAGCAGTACTTC	CASSSDVLAGVSYEQYF
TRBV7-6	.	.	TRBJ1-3	TGTGCCAGCAGCTTAGCCATACTCGGAAACACCATATATTTT	CASSLAILGNTIYF
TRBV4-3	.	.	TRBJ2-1	TGCGCCAGCAGCCAGCGTAGGTACGGCCGGAATGAGCAGTTCTTC	CASSQRRYGRNEQFF
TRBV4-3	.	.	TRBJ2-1	TGCGCCAGCAGCCAAGGTATATTCCTTACAGCCTACAATGAGCAGTTCTTC	CASSQGIFLTAYNEQFF
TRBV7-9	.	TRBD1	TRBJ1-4	TGTGCCAGCAGCTTAGCAGGGACAGTAGAAGAAAAACTGTTTTTT	CASSLAGTVEEKLFF
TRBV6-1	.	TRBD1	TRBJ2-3	TGTGCCAGCAGTGAGGGAACGACAGGGCCCACAGATACGCAGTATTTT	CASSEGTTGPTDTQYF
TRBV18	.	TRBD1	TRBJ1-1	TGTGCCAGCTCGAAGGGGGCCGACACTGAAGCTTTCTTT	CASSKGADTEAFF
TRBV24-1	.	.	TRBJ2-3	TGTGCCACCAGTGGGGACGCGAGCACAGATACGCAGTATTTT	CATSGDASTDTQYF
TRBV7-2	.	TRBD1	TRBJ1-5	TGTGCCAGCAGCACGACAGGGTTCAATCAGCCCCAGCATTTT	CASSTTGFNQPQHF
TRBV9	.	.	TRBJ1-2	TGTGCCAGCAGCGAGGGGCCTAACTATGGCTACACCTTC	CASSEGPNYGYTF
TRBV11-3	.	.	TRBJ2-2	TGTGCCAGCAGCCTCCGGGGCTCGAACACCGGGGAGCTGTTTTTT	CASSLRGSNTGELFF